These 4 T cell receptor beta chains were all obtained from the same sample, sequenced in a study of early T cells in non-severe SARS-CoV-2 infection. Each CDR3 protein gets one entry after TCRdb re-called the 5' RACE reads with MiXCR. The sample carries some 64,000 distinct CDR3 sequences, just over 20% recorded once. The material sequenced was whole blood, taken at baseline. The origin of the receptors is an adult who was a healthcare worker with PCR-confirmed SARS-CoV-2 infection or an uninfected control (not recorded which).

V is TRBV10-1 and J is TRBJ1-1; possible D gene TRBD1, 6 bases. This CDR3 is built from 14 residues. CDR1 WNHNN and CDR2 SYGVQD come from the germline V gene (reference sequence). Trimming cost V 6 bases and J 0 bases, with 11 bases left between them. CDR3 protein: CASSPDRMNTEAFF. In nucleotides, the CDR3 is TGCGCCAGCAGCCCCGACAGGATGAACACTGAAGCTTTCTTT.

This clonotype was seen more than once but under ten times. The V call is TRBV29-1, the J call TRBJ1-2, with no clear D. The CDR3 is 11 amino acids. Germline CDR1 and CDR2: SQVTM and ANQGSEA. V shed 6 bases and J shed 4 bases, with 9 bases lying between them. The CDR3 region is CSVKALYGYTF. CDR3 nucleotide sequence: TGCAGCGTAAAGGCGCTCTATGGCTACACCTTC.

This clonotype has ten or more counts. The V gene is TRBV7-2, the J gene TRBJ2-6; TRBD2 matches at 10 bases. Trimming at V came to 5 bases and at J to 1 base, leaving 5 bases not matched to a gene. The length of the CDR3 is 17 residues. Germline V gene lookup returns CDR1 SGHTA and CDR2 FQGNSA. CDR3 region: CASSISGGKSGANVLTF. CDR3 nucleotide sequence: TGTGCCAGCAGCATTAGCGGGGGGAAATCTGGGGCCAACGTCCTGACTTTC.

This chain joins TRBV30 and TRBJ2-7; TRBD1 matches 7 bases. The CDR3 length is 14 residues. V shed 1 base, J shed 5 bases, and the junction held 8 bases outside the gene matches. Germline CDR1 GTSNPN, CDR2 SVGIG (reference sequence). The CDR3 loop reads CAWSATGQSDEQYF. The CDR3 DNA reads TGTGCCTGGAGTGCGACGGGACAGAGTGACGAGCAGTACTTC.